The rows below give T cell receptor beta chains drawn from one sample of a study of shared clonotypes between healthy human individuals. The data were produced by immunoSEQ multiplex PCR, yet TCRdb's version contains in-frame clones alone and is incomplete. Among about 1.1 million clones listed, roughly 74% were seen once. Sequencing was performed on memory CD4+ T cells from PBMCs. The receptors come from a man aged 18 to 29 in good health. Some clones in this sample may be carry-over from other donors' samples. Both conserved end residues are part of each CDR3. The D gene is left open where the match is weak.

NA	TRBV7-9	TRBJ2-7	TGTGCCAGCAGCTTGGGAGGAACGGCCTACGAGCAGTACTTC	CASSLGGTAYEQYF
NA	TRBV20-1	TRBJ2-7	TGCAGTGCCCCCCTAAGGGGTGAGCAGTACTTC	CSAPLRGEQYF
TRBD2	TRBV28	TRBJ2-1	TGTGCCAGCAGTTTAGGACTAGCGGGAGGTTTGAATGGGCAGTTCTTC	CASSLGLAGGLNGQFF
TRBD1	TRBV5-3	TRBJ2-4	TGTGCCAGAAGCTCAGGGACAGGGGGCTTTATGGCCAAAAACATTCAGTACTTC	CARSSGTGGFMAKNIQYF
TRBD1	TRBV30	TRBJ1-4	TGTGCCTGGAACCGAGACAGGGTAGGCTTAGCTGAAAAACTGTTTTTT	CAWNRDRVGLAEKLFF
NA	TRBV30	TRBJ2-5	TGTGCCTGGAGCCCGCAAGAGACCCAGGACTTC	CAWSPQETQDF
NA	TRBV11-3	TRBJ2-1	TGTGCCAGCAGCTTGGACATGAATGAGCAGTTCTTC	CASSLDMNEQFF
NA	TRBV18	TRBJ2-2	TGTGCCAGCTCACCACGGGGGGAACCGAACACCGGGGAGCTGTTTTTT	CASSPRGEPNTGELFF
TRBD2	TRBV11-2	TRBJ2-2	TGTGCCAGCAGCTTAGATCCCGGGGGCACCGCGGGACTAGGTTTCGGGGAGCTGTTTTTT	CASSLDPGGTAGLGFGELFF
TRBD1	TRBV5-6	TRBJ1-2	TGTGCCAGCAGCTTGATTTCGGACAGGGGAAACTATGGCTACACCTTC	CASSLISDRGNYGYTF